The 5 T cell receptor beta chains listed next were all sequenced from one sample in a study of regulatory dendritic cells for organ transplantation. No antigen has been identified for these receptors. Sorted subsets were CFSE-labeled and cultured roughly 5 days with allogeneic dendritic cells. Generated by immunoSEQ multiplex PCR, the TCRdb table keeps only in-frame clones and is missing some. The table lists about 20,000 clones, around 85% of them singletons, with 0.55% to 0.85% in the top ten. The source material was naive CD4+ T cells from blood cultured with regulatory dendritic cells. The sample's subset: CD45RA+ naive T cells. The receptors stem from a human donor in good health.

The chain uses TRBV9 and TRBJ1-4; D gene ambiguous. CDR1 is SGDLS and CDR2 is YYNGEE in the germline V gene. This CDR3 spans 14 amino acids. V was trimmed by 0 bases and J by 5 bases, leaving 8 bases between them. This CDR3 reads CASSVGQTNEKLFF. CDR3 bases: TGTGCCAGCAGCGTAGGGCAGACAAATGAAAAACTGTTTTTT.

The CDR3 spells CASSDERDRANEQYF. As DNA, the CDR3 is TGTGCCAGCAGTGATGAGCGGGACAGGGCAAACGAGCAGTACTTC. This chain joins TRBV2 and TRBJ2-7, with TRBD1 identical over 9 bases. V lost 3 bases to trimming and J lost 5 bases; unmatched junction nucleotides: 8. Germline V gives CDR1 SNHLY, CDR2 FYNNEI. This CDR3 has 15 residues.

V is TRBV4-2 and J is TRBJ1-3; D is uncertain. V was shortened by 1 base and J by 10 bases, with 17 bases between the two germline ends. Germline CDR1 reads LGHNA; CDR2 reads YNFKEQ. CDR3 length: 15 residues. CDR3 DNA sequence: TGTGCCAGCAGCCAAGTCATGAGTTTACTTCAGACCATATATTTT. Its translation: CASSQVMSLLQTIYF.

The genes are TRBV10-2 and TRBJ2-1; 13 positions agree with TRBD2. In germline, CDR1 is WSHSY, CDR2 SAAADI. Trimming removed 7 bases from V and 12 bases from J; junction bases left unmatched: 12. The CDR3 is made up of 15 amino acids. The chain's CDR3 is CASTGTSGALGGQFF. The CDR3 DNA follows: TGCGCCAGCACCGGGACTAGCGGGGCCTTAGGTGGGCAGTTCTTC.

The genes are TRBV5-1 and TRBJ1-1; the match to TRBD1 covers 7 bases. Germline V gives CDR1 SGHRS, CDR2 YFSETQ. Unmatched junction bases numbered 8, after V lost 4 bases and J lost 2 bases. The CDR3 consists of 15 residues. This CDR3 is CASSLVGTVNTEAFF. The CDR3 DNA follows: TGCGCCAGCAGCCTTGTCGGGACAGTAAACACTGAAGCTTTCTTT.